Listed below are T cell receptor beta chains from one sample, sequenced in a study of blood T cell repertoires in COVID-19. Profiling relied on immunoSEQ multiplex PCR, and the TCRdb table lists in-frame clones only, not all of them. The sample carries 170,000 or so clones, roughly 86% recorded once. Sequencing was done on a sample of peripheral blood. These receptors all stem from a middle-aged man with active or convalescent COVID-19. Both conserved end residues are part of each CDR3. D genes are given only for firm matches. Size values are once, few and many counts, or a class for expanded clones, and some rows have none.

j_call,d_call,clone_size,v_call,cdr3_nt,cdr3_aa
TRBJ2-7,TRBD1,.,TRBV2,TGTGCCAGCAGAGAGGACAGGGCGTACGAGCAGTACTTC,CASREDRAYEQYF
TRBJ1-1,TRBD1,.,TRBV19,TGTGCCAGTATCGTAGGGACAGGGGGGTACACTGAAGCTTTCTTT,CASIVGTGGYTEAFF
TRBJ2-4,TRBD1,few,TRBV29-1,TGCAGCGTGAAAAGTTCGGCGGGACAGGGCATTCAGTACTTC,CSVKSSAGQGIQYF
TRBJ2-7,.,.,TRBV18,TGTGCCAGCTCCCTTACCCGAGAAAACTACGAGCAGTACTTC,CASSLTRENYEQYF
TRBJ1-2,TRBD1,.,TRBV6-5,TGTGCCAGCAGTATGACAGGGGGTGGTGGCTACACCTTC,CASSMTGGGGYTF
TRBJ2-5,TRBD1,.,TRBV15,TGTGCCACCAGCACAGACCCGGGACAGGGACTTCAAGAGACCCAGTACTTC,CATSTDPGQGLQETQYF
TRBJ2-1,.,.,TRBV5-4,TGTGCCAGCAGTACGGGATTCAATAATGAGCAGTTCTTC,CASSTGFNNEQFF
TRBJ2-5,TRBD2,.,TRBV7-9,TGTGCCAGCAGCTTGAGCGGGACTCGCCAAGAGACCCAGTACTTC,CASSLSGTRQETQYF
TRBJ1-2,.,.,TRBV24-1,TGTGCCACCAGTGATCTCAACTATGGCTACACCTTC,CATSDLNYGYTF
TRBJ2-5,TRBD2,.,TRBV28,TGTGCCAGCAGTTTACCGGGAGGTCAAGAGACCCAGTACTTC,CASSLPGGQETQYF
TRBJ2-1,.,once,TRBV3-1/TRBV3-2,TGTGCCAGCAGCCAAGATGTAGAAACCATCAATGAGCAGTTCTTC,CASSQDVETINEQFF
TRBJ2-7,.,few,TRBV7-2,TGTGCCAGCAGCGACGCTCACCGGGATCCGGTGAGGGAGCAGTACTTC,CASSDAHRDPVREQYF
TRBJ2-1,.,.,TRBV7-9,TGTGCCAGCAGCTTAGTAGTCGCCGGGGAGCAGTTCTTC,CASSLVVAGEQFF
TRBJ1-2,.,few,TRBV6-5,TGTGCCAGCAGTTACATGTCAGGGGTAAAGAGTGGCTACACCTTC,CASSYMSGVKSGYTF
TRBJ2-7,TRBD1,few,TRBV6-5,TGTGCCACCTCCTCGACCGGGACAGCTACCACGAGGCAGTACTTC,CATSSTGTATTRQYF
TRBJ1-3,TRBD1,.,TRBV11-2,TGTGCCAGCAGCTTAGCTGGGACAGGTATCCACACCATATATTTT,CASSLAGTGIHTIYF
TRBJ2-2,TRBD2,.,TRBV2,TGTGCCACCTTCCACTATTTGACTAGCGCCACGAACACCGGGGAGCTGTTTTTT,CATFHYLTSATNTGELFF
TRBJ1-5,.,.,TRBV6-1,TGTGCCAGCAGTGATGGGGGGTTCAATCAGCCCCAGCATTTT,CASSDGGFNQPQHF
TRBJ1-3,.,.,TRBV3-1/TRBV3-2,TGTGCCAGCAGCCAAGGGCCAGTCTCTGGAAACACCATATATTTT,CASSQGPVSGNTIYF
TRBJ1-1,.,.,TRBV5-1,TGCGCCAGCAGCCTGGATCTAGCTGAAGCTTTCTTT,CASSLDLAEAFF
TRBJ1-6,.,.,TRBV21-1,TGTGCCAGCAGCAAAGAAGGGAGCTCCTATAATTCACCCCTCCACTTT,CASSKEGSSYNSPLHF
TRBJ2-7,.,.,TRBV2,TGTGCCAGCAGTGAAGTCTACAGAACCTACGAGCAGTACTTC,CASSEVYRTYEQYF
TRBJ2-5,.,.,TRBV7-8,TGTGCCAGCGGCCGGAGTCAAGAGACCCAGTACTTC,CASGRSQETQYF
TRBJ2-1,TRBD2,.,TRBV18,TGTGCCAGCTCACCGGGCCTAGCGGGGGGGCTGCTGGAGCAGTTCTTC,CASSPGLAGGLLEQFF
TRBJ2-5,TRBD1,.,TRBV20-1,TGCAGTGCCAACAGGGGTGAGACCCAGTACTTC,CSANRGETQYF
TRBJ2-7,.,few,TRBV9,TGTGCCAGCAGCGGGCTTGGCGAGCAGTACTTC,CASSGLGEQYF
TRBJ2-7,TRBD1,.,TRBV2,TGTGCCAGCAGGCTAACGAGGACAGGACAGACCTACGAGCAGTACTTC,CASRLTRTGQTYEQYF
TRBJ1-6,.,.,TRBV6-5,TGTGCCAGCAGTTACAGGGGCGATAGTTCACCCCTCCACTTT,CASSYRGDSSPLHF
TRBJ2-3,TRBD1,.,TRBV14,TGTGCCAGCAGCCATTTATTCAGGGGGCAGGAAGATACGCAGTATTTT,CASSHLFRGQEDTQYF
TRBJ2-3,.,.,TRBV7-9,TGTGCCAGCAGCCAAGAAGGGGCCAGCACAGATACGCAGTATTTT,CASSQEGASTDTQYF
TRBJ1-1,.,.,TRBV12-3/TRBV12-4,TGTGCCAGCAGTTACCTCAGGGCGACTGAAGCTTTCTTT,CASSYLRATEAFF
TRBJ1-4,TRBD1,few,TRBV6-6,TGTGCCAGCAGTTACCAAGACAGGGATGAAAAACTGTTTTTT,CASSYQDRDEKLFF
TRBJ1-6,.,.,TRBV28,TGTGCCGGAGGTAGTCTCGGGATTGGGGATTCACCCCTCCACTTT,CAGGSLGIGDSPLHF
TRBJ1-2,TRBD1,.,TRBV5-4,TGTGCCAGCAGTTTTAACCGGGACAGGGGCGGCTACACCTTC,CASSFNRDRGGYTF
TRBJ2-3,.,.,TRBV9,TGTGCCAGCAGCGTAAACGGGGCGGGGACAGATACGCAGTATTTT,CASSVNGAGTDTQYF
TRBJ1-1,.,few,TRBV19,TGTGCCAGTAGTACCCGACGCGGGACTGAAGCTTTCTTT,CASSTRRGTEAFF
TRBJ1-6,.,.,TRBV2,TGTGCCAGCAGTGTAGGCAGGGGATCACCCCTCCACTTT,CASSVGRGSPLHF
TRBJ1-4,.,.,TRBV5-6,TGTGCCAGCAGCTTGGTTGGCAATAATGAAAAACTGTTTTTT,CASSLVGNNEKLFF
TRBJ2-1,TRBD2,.,TRBV30,TGTGCCTGGGAGGTGACCCTAGCGGGAGGGCCACGGTTCTTC,CAWEVTLAGGPRFF
TRBJ2-7,TRBD1,once,TRBV18,TGTGCCAGCTCACCACCGGGGACAGGGCGCTACGAGCAGTACTTC,CASSPPGTGRYEQYF
TRBJ2-7,.,.,TRBV5-6,TGTGCCAGCAGCTTGGTGGACAGCTACGAGCAGTACTTC,CASSLVDSYEQYF
TRBJ1-6,TRBD1,.,TRBV6-2/TRBV6-3,TGTGCCAGCAGCCCCGGGACAGGGGTTGGTAATTCACCCCTCCACTTT,CASSPGTGVGNSPLHF
TRBJ1-1,TRBD1,once,TRBV7-9,TGTGCCAGCAGCTTAGACAGGGGCGCATACCTCCTCTTT,CASSLDRGAYLLF
TRBJ1-4,TRBD1,.,TRBV19,TGTGCCACCATAGACCGGACAGGGGGAAATGAAAAACTGTTTTTT,CATIDRTGGNEKLFF
TRBJ2-2,.,once,TRBV7-6,TGTGCCAGCAGCTTGACAGCCACGGGCACCGGGGAGCTGTTTTTT,CASSLTATGTGELFF
TRBJ1-4,TRBD1,.,TRBV2,TGTGCCAGCAACTTAGACAGGGTGACTGAAAAACTGTTTTTT,CASNLDRVTEKLFF
TRBJ2-7,.,once,TRBV6-5,TGTGCCAGCTGCCCCGCCCCGGCCTACGAGCAGTACTTC,CASCPAPAYEQYF
TRBJ1-4,.,.,TRBV30,TGTGCCTGGAGTGTTAGCAGGGAAGATGAAAAACTGTTTTTT,CAWSVSREDEKLFF
TRBJ1-2,TRBD1,few,TRBV5-6,TGTGCCAGCAGCTTGGGGACAGGGGCCTCTAACTATGGCTACACCTTC,CASSLGTGASNYGYTF